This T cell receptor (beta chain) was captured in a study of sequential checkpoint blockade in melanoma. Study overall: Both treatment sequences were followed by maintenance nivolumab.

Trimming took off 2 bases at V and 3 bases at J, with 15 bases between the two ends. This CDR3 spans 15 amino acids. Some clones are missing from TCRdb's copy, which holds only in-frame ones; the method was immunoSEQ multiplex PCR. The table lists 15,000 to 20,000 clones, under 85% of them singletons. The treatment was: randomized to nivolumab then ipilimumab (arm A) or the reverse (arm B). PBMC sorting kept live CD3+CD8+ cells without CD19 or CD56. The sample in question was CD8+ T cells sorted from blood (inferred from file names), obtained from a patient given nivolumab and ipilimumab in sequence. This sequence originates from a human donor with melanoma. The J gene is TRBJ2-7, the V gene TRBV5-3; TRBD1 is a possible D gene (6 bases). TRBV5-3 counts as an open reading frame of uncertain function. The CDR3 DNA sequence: TGTGCCAGAAGCTTTAGACCGGACAGAAACTACGAGCAGTACTTC. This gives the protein CARSFRPDRNYEQYF.